Listed here are 14 T cell receptor beta chains from one sample, sequenced in a study of shared clonotypes between healthy human individuals (dated by TCRdb to about 2020). The library was obtained by the immunoSEQ multiplex PCR assay. TCRdb's version of the immuneACCESS table is confined to in-frame rearrangements and falls short of the full clone set. An unresolved V gene accounts for under half of the shortfall where checked; the remainder is of unknown origin. The sample profile shows around 200,000 clones; over 80% of them were found once. The leading ten clones occupy approximately 0.07% of the sample. The sequencing input was naive CD4+ T cells sorted from blood. In the paper's terms, the cell subset or site label means: CD45RA+ positively selected. These TCRs come from a woman in her twenties or thirties in good health.

The chain employs TRBV7-2 and TRBJ2-7, with TRBD1 identical over 11 bases. The CDR3 contains 15 residues. The germline gives CDR1 SGHTA, CDR2 FQGNSA. Unmatched junction bases numbered 7, after V lost 2 bases and J lost 7 bases. The CDR3 loop is CASSLRGQGVREQYF. The CDR3 DNA follows: TGTGCCAGCAGCTTAAGGGGACAGGGGGTCCGAGAGCAGTACTTC. Combining the CDR3 with reference TRBV7-2 and TRBJ2-7 gives the whole variable domain GAGVSQSPSNKVTEKGKDVELRCDPISGHTALYWYRQSLGQGLEFLIYFQGNSAPDKSGLPSDRFSAERTGGSVSTLTIQRTQQEDSAVYLCASSLRGQGVREQYFGPGTRLTVT.

J is TRBJ2-5 and V is TRBV11-3; a possible D gene is TRBD1 (6 bases). With the DNA end fitting TRBJ2-7 better, the J assignment may be wrong. CDR1 SGHNT and CDR2 YENEEA come from the germline V gene. The CDR3 totals 15 residues. The CDR3 loop is CASSLSAGTNYEQYF. The CDR3 nucleotides are TGTGCCAGCAGCTTAAGCGCCGGGACAAATTACGAGCAGTACTTC.

The CDR3 nucleotides read TGTGCCAGCAGCTTGGAGGGTGGGAGTTCACCCCTCCACTTT. Translation gives CASSLEGGSSPLHF. J is TRBJ1-6 and V is TRBV7-8; D unresolved. With 3 bases removed from V and 9 bases from J, the gap between germline ends came to 12 bases. CDR3 length equals 14 residues. Per germline, CDR1 SGHVS and CDR2 FQNEAQ.

This chain joins TRBV19 and TRBJ2-5, with unresolved D. The closer fit of TRBJ2-7 to the DNA end suggests the J call may be wrong. The CDR3 contains 14 residues. Germline-derived CDR1 and CDR2 are LNHDA and SQIVND (reference sequence). The CDR3 nucleotides are TGTGCCAGTAGTATTAGTCAGAGCTCCTACGAGCAGTACTTC. Protein: CASSISQSSYEQYF.

This sequence joins TRBV29-1 and TRBJ2-1, with D hard to call. The V end lost 4 bases, the J end lost 5 bases, and 3 bases lay between the germline ends. Germline V lookup: CDR1 SQVTM, CDR2 ANQGSEA. This CDR3 spans 10 amino acids. The CDR3 protein is CSVGDNEQFF. CDR3 sequence (DNA): TGCAGCGTTGGGGACAATGAGCAGTTCTTC.

The chain has TRBV5-1 and TRBJ2-3, with 10 bases identical to TRBD2. Germline V gene lookup returns CDR1 SGHRS and CDR2 YFSETQ. Germline trimming cut 7 bases from V and 2 bases from J; bases unmatched to any gene: 7. The CDR3 covers 15 residues. The CDR3 DNA is TGCGCCAGCGGAGGACTAGCGGATATCACAGATACGCAGTATTTT. Protein product: CASGGLADITDTQYF.

The V gene is TRBV19, the J gene TRBJ1-2, with D unresolved. V dropped 4 bases and J dropped 4 bases, with 7 bases sitting between them. The CDR3 loop spans 12 amino acids. CDR1 is LNHDA and CDR2 is SQIVND in the germline V gene (reference sequence). CDR3 in DNA: TGTGCCAGTAGTACTATCGGCTATGGCTACACCTTC. This encodes CASSTIGYGYTF.

The CDR3 region has the DNA TGTGCCAGCTCACTTCAGACAGGCAGGAGTGAAAAACTGTTTTTT. As protein: CASSLQTGRSEKLFF. The genes are TRBV18 and TRBJ1-4; TRBD1 is a possible D gene (6 bases). This CDR3 contains 15 residues. V gave up 4 bases and J gave up 7 bases, with 16 bases separating them. The germline gives CDR1 KGHSH, CDR2 LQKENI.

This clone was counted once. The rearrangement uses TRBV28 and TRBJ2-7; tentatively, D is TRBD1 (5 bases). V shed 5 bases and J shed 7 bases, with 21 bases lying between them. The CDR3 runs 15 residues. Germline-derived CDR1 and CDR2 are MDHEN and SYDVKM. DNA for the CDR3: TGTGCCAGCAGTACCTCCGCCCAGGGCACCCAAGAGCAGTACTTC. This translates into CASSTSAQGTQEQYF.

V is TRBV2 and J is TRBJ1-4; D perhaps matches TRBD1 (5 bases). This CDR3 is built from 12 residues. The V gene lost 6 bases and the J gene lost 6 bases, with 8 bases spanning the gap. CDR1 and CDR2 (germline): SNHLY, FYNNEI. In DNA form, the CDR3 reads TGTGCCAGCAGGGGGGAACATGAAAAACTGTTTTTT. Its translation is CASRGEHEKLFF.

The chain combines TRBV5-1 with TRBJ2-1; D is perhaps TRBD1 or TRBD2 (6 bases each). The CDR3 loop spans 16 amino acids. Germline V gene data show CDR1 as SGHRS and CDR2 as YFSETQ. Deletions cut 1 base from V and 6 bases from J, with 17 bases between. The CDR3 loop is CASSLIAGIQGNEQFF. CDR3 sequence (DNA): TGCGCCAGCAGCTTGATCGCGGGAATACAGGGCAATGAGCAGTTCTTC.

The CDR3 coding sequence is TGTGCCAGCAGCGATGGGTACTCCTACAATGAGCAGTTCTTC. Amino acids: CASSDGYSYNEQFF. The chain has TRBV9 and TRBJ2-1, with no clear D. V was trimmed by 3 bases and J by 0 bases, leaving 7 bases between them. The CDR3 is 14 residues long. Germline CDR1 SGDLS, CDR2 YYNGEE.

The genes are TRBV10-2 and TRBJ1-5, with 8 positions matching TRBD1. V shed 6 bases, J shed 4 bases, and the junction held 8 bases outside the gene matches. The CDR3 has 15 amino acids. The germline V gene encodes CDR1 WSHSY and CDR2 SAAADI. Written as DNA, the CDR3 is TGCGCCAGCAGGGCCGGGACAGGAGAAAATCAGCCCCAGCATTTT. Translated: CASRAGTGENQPQHF.

This clone was counted a few times. This rearrangement joins TRBV10-3 to TRBJ2-7; unclear D gene. The V gene lost 0 bases and the J gene lost 6 bases, with 12 bases spanning the gap. CDR3 size: 14 residues. In germline, CDR1 is ENHRY, CDR2 SYGVKD. CDR3 in amino acids: CAISESGTGIEQYF. In nucleotides, the CDR3 is TGTGCCATCAGTGAGTCGGGTACGGGCATCGAGCAGTACTTC.